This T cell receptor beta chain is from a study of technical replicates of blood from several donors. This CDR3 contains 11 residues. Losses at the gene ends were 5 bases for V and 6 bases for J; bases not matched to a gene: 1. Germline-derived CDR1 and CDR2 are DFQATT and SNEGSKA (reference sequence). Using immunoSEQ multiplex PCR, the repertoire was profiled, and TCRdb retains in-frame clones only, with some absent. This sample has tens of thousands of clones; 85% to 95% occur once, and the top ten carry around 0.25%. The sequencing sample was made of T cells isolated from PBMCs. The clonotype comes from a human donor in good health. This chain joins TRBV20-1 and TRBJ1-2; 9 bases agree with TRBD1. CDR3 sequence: CSAGDRDGYTF. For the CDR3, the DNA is TGCAGTGCTGGGGACAGGGATGGCTACACCTTC.